This T cell receptor beta chain was identified in a study of early T cells in non-severe SARS-CoV-2 infection. In TCRdb, the 5' RACE reads were re-called with MiXCR into one record per CDR3 protein. The table has around 99,000 distinct CDR3 sequences, around 10% seen once. The sample comprised whole blood. The sequence came from an adult who was a healthcare worker with PCR-confirmed SARS-CoV-2 infection or an uninfected control (not recorded which).

The CDR3 reads CASSLGQGPGLAGQEQFF. DNA for the CDR3: TGTGCCAGCAGCTTAGGACAGGGGCCGGGACTAGCGGGACAGGAGCAGTTCTTC. The J gene is TRBJ2-1, the V gene TRBV7-9; 13 nucleotides line up with TRBD2. The CDR3 length is 18 residues. With V trimmed by 1 base and J by 10 bases, 13 bases remained unmatched. Germline-derived CDR1 and CDR2 are SEHNR and FQNEAQ (reference sequence).